The following is a T cell receptor (beta chain) sequence with its context. Each CDR3 protein gets one entry after TCRdb re-called the PCR reads with MiXCR. In the table there are several thousand distinct CDR3 sequences, roughly 48% of which are singletons. These data are taken from a study of CD4 and CD8 cells across lung adenocarcinoma regions. The patients had localized lung adenocarcinoma, a non-small cell subtype. Germline V gives CDR1 MGHRA, CDR2 YSYEKL. The CDR3 consists of 16 residues. J gave up 1 base and V 4 bases, and 3 bases lay outside the gene matches. This TCR was recovered from a female donor with lung adenocarcinoma. The CD4 and CD8 labels of this study may be unreliable. This chain uses TRBV4-1 with TRBJ2-5; 13 bases align to TRBD2. Material: CD4+ T cells from the center of a lung tumor. As DNA, the CDR3 is TGCGCCAGCAGCCTTACTAGCGGGGGGGCCCAAGAGACCCAGTACTTC. Encoded protein: CASSLTSGGAQETQYF.